This T cell receptor beta chain emerged from a study of shared clonotypes between healthy human individuals. Study details: The study used three CD4 naive, three CD4 memory, two CD8 naive and one CD8 memory plate per donor. The study, taken as a whole, reports: Naive CD4 clonotypes overlapped across several donors at approximately 5.5%.

Naive CD8 cells lacked CD45RO, underwent positive selection for CCR7 and left out terminally differentiated effector memory CD45RA+ cells. Germline CDR1 is MGHDK and CDR2 is SYGVNS. V gave up 6 bases and J gave up 0 bases; unmatched junction bases: 14. The CDR3 is made up of 18 amino acids. Note on this clone: The target antigen is unknown.

Deep-level running was used for the assay. Repertoires were generated with immunoSEQ multiplex PCR, while TCRdb's copy carries only in-frame clones and drops some. The sample carries millions of clones, approximately 94% recorded once. V gene TRBV25-1 combines with J gene TRBJ1-5, with 7 bases identical to TRBD1. The sequenced material came from naive CD8+ T cells sorted from blood. The clonotype originates from a man in his late teens or twenties in good health. The CDR3 coding sequence is TGTGCCAGCAGCCCAGGGGGGGGAGGGTCCTATAGCAATCAGCCCCAGCATTTT. Translating it yields CASSPGGGGSYSNQPQHF.